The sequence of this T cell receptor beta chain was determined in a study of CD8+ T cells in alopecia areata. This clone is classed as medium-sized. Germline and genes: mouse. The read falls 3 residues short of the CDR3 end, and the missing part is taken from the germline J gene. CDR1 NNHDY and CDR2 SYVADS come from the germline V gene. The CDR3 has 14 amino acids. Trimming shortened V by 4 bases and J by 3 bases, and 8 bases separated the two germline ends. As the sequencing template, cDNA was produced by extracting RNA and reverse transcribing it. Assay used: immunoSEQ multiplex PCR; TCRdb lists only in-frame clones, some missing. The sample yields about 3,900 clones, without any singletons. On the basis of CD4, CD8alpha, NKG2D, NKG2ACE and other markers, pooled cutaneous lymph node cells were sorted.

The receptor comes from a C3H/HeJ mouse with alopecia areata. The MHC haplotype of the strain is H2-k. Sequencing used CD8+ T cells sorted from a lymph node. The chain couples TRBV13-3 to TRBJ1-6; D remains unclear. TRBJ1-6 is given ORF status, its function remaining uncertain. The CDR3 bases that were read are TGTGCCAGCAGTCGACAAATCTATAATTCGCCC. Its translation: CASSRQIYNSP. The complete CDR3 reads CASSRQIYNSPLYF.